This T cell receptor (beta chain) is drawn from a study of T cell responses to AZD1222 COVID-19 vaccine (dated by TCRdb to the early 2020s). General notes on the study: A total of 240 or so trial participants underwent TCR sequencing, of whom roughly 210 had received two doses of AZD1222 and 26 had received two doses of the MenACWY control vaccine. Enrollment into the trials was organized by age into subgroups of 18-55, 56-69 and 70-plus years, and those subgroups contained about 160, 30 and 59 TCR-sequenced participants, respectively. Study-wide findings and limitations: No day 14 peak-response samples were available, so repertoires were characterized only after the peak T cell response. Participants were mostly white British and included more females than males, and it was suggested by the authors that clonal diversity may have been underestimated. After two AZD1222 doses, spike-specific TCR breadth and depth were significantly higher than at day 0 and than in MenACWY recipients. Reportedly, almost half of the unique spike-specific TCRs recognized epitopes lying outside the regions that are mutated in the B.1.351 and B.1.1.7 variants. Conclusions about previously exposed vaccinees were limited because only a handful of AZD1222 recipients were SARS-CoV-2 seropositive at baseline. In the small 56-69-year group, the increase in depth fell short of significance, most likely because of low power. The vaccine-associated CD4 TCRs covered the entire spike protein, and the dominant responses fell in regions 160-218 and 743-854.

For CDR1 and CDR2, the germline V gene lists SNHLY and FYNNEI. The CDR3 numbers 14 residues from cysteine through phenylalanine. Of the read, only the CDR3 DNA is kept; its 42 bases are in frame from base 1. V is reduced by 3 bases and J by 0 bases, leaving a spacing of 6 bases between them. The label giving this sample's time point can be read as: about 28 days (+/-7) after the second vaccine dose. AZD1222 recipients given second doses at about 4 weeks or at about 12 weeks were pooled, since spike-specific TCR depth and breadth were not found to differ between the two schedules. Samples from vaccinated people were obtained from the UK trials COV001 and COV002, which included a single-blind randomized controlled phase 2/3 trial of AZD1222 (ChAdOx1 nCoV-19) in healthy adults. Trial participant PBMC samples were collected at day 0 and day 28 after the second dose for TCRbeta chain sequencing. The CDR3 regions of human TCRbeta chains were analyzed by immunosequencing. As for the original processing: TCRs in the repertoires were matched against a reference library of SARS-CoV-2-specific TCRs that had been generated with the MIRA antigen-specificity platform. Breadth was defined as the fraction of unique TCRs that were SARS-CoV-2-associated. Depth was defined as the fraction of total T cells that were SARS-CoV-2-associated. Each spike-specific TCR was assigned to its reactive spike region and to a CD4 or CD8 class using the MIRA data. Log10-transformed breadth and depth values were compared by one-way ANOVA with Sidak's multiple comparisons tests. The source is immuneACCESS, and TCRdb retained only in-frame sequences with V and J called. Part of the clones is not carried over; for the studies checked, unresolved V genes explain less than half of this, and the remainder is unexplained. That table gives V, J and clone size, and the DNA gave D and trimming. This sample lists roughly 110,000 clones; just over 90% were detected once. Roughly 5.6% of the sample is in the top ten clones.

Note on this clone: Its antigen remains undetermined. No qualities accompany the bases; no much larger clone lies one base away.

The sequencing here drew on peripheral blood, taken 28 days after the second AZD1222 dose. This receptor was taken from an adult who received the AZD1222 COVID-19 vaccine. The chain uses TRBV2 and TRBJ2-1; 6 matching bases give a weak D call of TRBD2. The DNA is TGTGCCAGCAGTGAGGGGGGCTCCTACAATGAGCAGTTCTTC. Its translation reads: CASSEGGSYNEQFF. Outside the CDR3, residues come from the reference TRBV2 and TRBJ2-1 proteins, so the full variable domain is: EPEVTQTPSHQVTQMGQEVILRCVPISNHLYFYWYRQILGQKVEFLVSFYNNEISEKSEIFDDQFSVERPDGSNFTLKIRSTKLEDSAMYFCASSEGGSYNEQFFGPGTRLTVL.